The source of this T cell receptor (beta chain) is a study of spatial heterogeneity in lung cancer. Study details: Donation came from 70 or so patients with untreated early-stage non-small cell lung cancer.

This clonotype was seen only a few times. This sample's time point: blood at routine non-recurrence follow-up after resection. Whole RNA, which was extracted from tumor, nontumor lung tissue or frozen PBMC, was sequenced without any cell sorting. On each TCR cDNA molecule, a unique molecular identifier was present. TCRdb called the 5' RACE reads again in MiXCR, with one record for every CDR3 protein. The sample carries 43,000 or so distinct CDR3 sequences, roughly 12% recorded once. The material sequenced was PBMCs, taken at follow-up. The TCR originated in a male donor with early-stage non-small cell lung cancer.

CDR3 DNA sequence: TGCGCCAGCAGCGGGGGACAGGTTGCTAATGAAAAACTGTTTTTT. This sequence encodes CASSGGQVANEKLFF. The chain has TRBV5-1 and TRBJ1-4, with 8 bases lining up with TRBD1. The V segment lost 4 bases and the J segment 3 bases; nucleotides outside the gene matches: 5. The CDR3 length is 15 residues. Germline V lookup: CDR1 SGHRS, CDR2 YFSETQ.